The clone carrying this TCR beta chain appeared a few times. Its specificity is not known. 5'RACE primed from the constant segment yielded TCR alpha and TCR beta cDNA libraries bearing sample barcodes and UMIs. TCRdb passed the 5' RACE reads through MiXCR, listing each CDR3 protein once. The sample shows 500,000 to 550,000 distinct CDR3 sequences, 20% of them seen only once. This sample is part of a study of T-cell memory formation after mild COVID-19. Study observations and caveats: Whether day 37 second-wave clones are SARS-CoV-2-specific was not confirmed. Memory cells collected pre-infection included some clones that later responded, suggesting cross-reactive memory joined. Clones shrinking from day 15 to 85 showed even CD4/CD8 mixes; later expanders tilted CD4+.

Germline V gene lookup returns CDR1 SGHAT and CDR2 FQNNGV. V shed 7 bases, J shed 3 bases, and the junction held 9 bases outside the gene matches. This CDR3 has 18 residues. Sequencing input: PBMCs or a T cell subset sorted from them (not recorded which). The rearrangement joins TRBV11-2 to TRBJ2-2, with TRBD2 matching 15 bases. This TCR derives from an adult woman who had mild COVID-19 (a few samples of this study predate the infection). Cell type and time point are not known. Here the CDR3 DNA reads TGTGCCAGCACCAGGACTAGCGGGGGGGCCCCCGACACCGGGGAGCTGTTTTTT. The encoded protein is CASTRTSGGAPDTGELFF.